These T cell receptor beta chains were read from a single sample in a study of identical twins. One entry per CDR3 protein, called by TCRdb with MiXCR from the 5' RACE reads. Of around 550,000 distinct CDR3 sequences in the sample, about 15% are singletons; the top ten hold around 0.48%. A further study also used this sample, focusing on yellow fever vaccine responses in identical twins.

The sample consisted of CD4+ T cells sorted from blood. The receptors were sampled from a woman under 30 in good health. Both conserved end residues are part of each CDR3. Each record gives: clone size, D gene, J gene, V gene, CDR3 protein, CDR3 DNA. The D gene is left open where the match is weak. Expanded clones get a size class; other rows say once, few or many, or leave the size out.

NA,NA,TRBJ2-3,TRBV5-1,CASSLGPGLDTDTQYF,TGCGCCAGCAGCTTGGGACCGGGACTCGACACAGATACGCAGTATTTT
NA,NA,TRBJ2-5,TRBV20-1,CSVSSAKETQYF,TGCAGTGTATCTAGCGCAAAAGAGACCCAGTACTTC
few,NA,TRBJ2-5,TRBV21-1,CASSNLCGGNNQETQYF,TGTGCCAGCAGCAATCTTTGCGGGGGGAATAACCAAGAGACCCAGTACTTC
few,NA,TRBJ2-1,TRBV20-1,CSVWGLPGNEQFF,TGCAGTGTTTGGGGCCTTCCGGGGAATGAGCAGTTCTTC
few,TRBD1,TRBJ2-7,TRBV7-8,CASSLAGDRGDSYEQYF,TGTGCCAGCAGCTTAGCCGGGGACAGGGGGGACTCCTACGAGCAGTACTTC
many,NA,TRBJ1-1,TRBV5-1,CASSLDVNTEAFF,TGCGCCAGCAGCTTAGACGTGAACACTGAAGCTTTCTTT
many,TRBD1,TRBJ1-5,TRBV9,CASSMGTGRQPQHF,TGTGCCAGCAGCATGGGGACAGGGCGTCAGCCCCAGCATTTT
many,NA,TRBJ2-3,TRBV5-1,CASSLDRNTDTQYF,TGCGCCAGCAGCTTGGACAGGAACACAGATACGCAGTATTTT
NA,TRBD2,TRBJ2-1,TRBV6-5,CASSYRSPLTSGSYNEQFF,TGTGCCAGCAGTTACCGCAGCCCCTTAACTAGCGGGAGTTACAATGAGCAGTTCTTC
NA,NA,TRBJ2-7,TRBV4-1,CASSQRQGAEQYF,TGCGCCAGCAGCCAACGGCAAGGCGCCGAGCAGTACTTC
few,NA,TRBJ2-1,TRBV19,CASSIDGPGNNEQFF,TGTGCCAGTAGTATAGATGGGCCGGGTAACAATGAGCAGTTCTTC
NA,NA,TRBJ2-3,TRBV3-1,CAICLGPLDGGTDTQYF,TGTGCCATCTGTTTAGGGCCCCTTGACGGAGGCACAGATACGCAGTATTTT
few,NA,TRBJ2-3,TRBV10-3,CAISELEQMADTQYF,TGTGCCATCAGTGAGCTAGAACAGATGGCAGATACGCAGTATTTT
NA,TRBD2,TRBJ2-1,TRBV7-2,CASSTSGRAFNEQFF,TGTGCCAGCAGCACTAGCGGGAGGGCTTTCAATGAGCAGTTCTTC
few,TRBD1,TRBJ1-1,TRBV3-1,CASSQQDRVNTEAFF,TGTGCCAGCAGCCAGCAGGACAGGGTGAACACTGAAGCTTTCTTT
NA,NA,TRBJ2-3,TRBV18,CASSRGGRGTDTQYF,TGTGCCAGCTCACGGGGGGGCCGCGGCACAGATACGCAGTATTTT
few,TRBD2,TRBJ2-1,TRBV19,CASSIGSGRGNEQFF,TGTGCCAGTAGTATAGGAAGCGGGAGGGGGAATGAGCAGTTCTTC
NA,NA,TRBJ2-7,TRBV11-3,CASSLEVREYEQYF,TGTGCCAGCAGCTTAGAAGTCAGGGAATACGAGCAGTACTTC
NA,NA,TRBJ2-5,TRBV20-1,CSATGGGVQETQYF,TGCAGTGCAACAGGGGGGGGCGTACAAGAGACCCAGTACTTC
few,NA,TRBJ1-1,TRBV10-3,CAISPGGRDTEAFF,TGTGCCATATCGCCGGGGGGGCGCGACACTGAAGCTTTCTTT
few,NA,TRBJ2-5,TRBV25-1,CASSEWRGGQETQYF,TGTGCCAGCAGTGAATGGAGGGGGGGCCAAGAGACCCAGTACTTC
NA,NA,TRBJ2-1,TRBV6-5,CASSYSSGSSYNEQFF,TGTGCCAGCAGTTACTCGTCAGGAAGCTCCTACAATGAGCAGTTCTTC
many,NA,TRBJ2-5,TRBV5-1,CASSLASGQGLETQYF,TGCGCCAGCAGCTTGGCCTCAGGGCAAGGTTTGGAGACCCAGTACTTC
few,TRBD2,TRBJ2-1,TRBV29-1,CSVTSGSDEQFF,TGCAGCGTAACTAGCGGGAGCGATGAGCAGTTCTTC
NA,NA,TRBJ2-5,TRBV4-1,CASSLTTVQETQYF,TGCGCCAGCAGCCTAACGACAGTCCAAGAGACCCAGTACTTC
few,TRBD2,TRBJ2-1,TRBV5-1,CASSRGTSGSLNEQFF,TGCGCCAGCAGCCGCGGGACTAGCGGGAGTTTGAATGAGCAGTTCTTC
NA,NA,TRBJ1-1,TRBV6-1,CASRHDRLNTEAFF,TGTGCCAGCAGACATGACAGGTTGAACACTGAAGCTTTCTTT
NA,TRBD2,TRBJ2-3,TRBV5-6,CASSGSGTTQYF,TGTGCCAGCAGCGGTAGCGGGACTACGCAGTATTTT
NA,NA,TRBJ1-5,TRBV12-5,CASGQGQRSNQPQHF,TGTGCTAGTGGTCAAGGACAGAGAAGCAATCAGCCCCAGCATTTT
NA,NA,TRBJ2-7,TRBV29-1,CSGGSLGREQYF,TGCAGCGGGGGATCACTAGGGCGCGAGCAGTACTTC
few,NA,TRBJ1-5,TRBV4-2,CASSQDRSRGNQPQHF,TGTGCCAGCAGCCAAGATCGATCCAGGGGCAATCAGCCCCAGCATTTT
NA,NA,TRBJ2-3,TRBV5-1,CASSKLGLTAGDTQYF,TGCGCCAGCAGCAAACTGGGACTGACCGCCGGAGATACGCAGTATTTT